In its sample, the clone carrying this T cell receptor beta chain was seen once. Its antigen is unknown. This sample is part of a study of shared clonotypes between healthy human individuals. Study-level findings and limits: Clonotype sharing among the donors was expected to vary with sequencing depth.

In the original workflow: For the immunoSEQ data, sequences were junction-only without quality scores, so filtering differed. Data came from immunoSEQ multiplex PCR; TCRdb stores just in-frame clones and leaves some out. Clone size and V and J calls were adopted from that table, with D and trimming inferred from the DNA. The profile shows more than 2 million clones, under 97% of them singletons. There are 19 residues in the CDR3. V lost 5 bases and J lost 0; bases outside the gene matches: 11. Germline V gene sequence: CDR1 LGHNA, CDR2 YNFKEQ. The clonotype was recovered from a man aged 18 to 30 in good health. V usage is TRBV4-2 and J usage is TRBJ2-5; 14 bases are shared with TRBD2. Sample: naive CD4+ T cells sorted from blood. Subset defined: CD45RA+ positively selected. The CDR3 DNA is TGTGCCAGCAGCGACCGGACTAGCGGGGGGACGATTTACCAAGAGACCCAGTACTTC. Translation: CASSDRTSGGTIYQETQYF.